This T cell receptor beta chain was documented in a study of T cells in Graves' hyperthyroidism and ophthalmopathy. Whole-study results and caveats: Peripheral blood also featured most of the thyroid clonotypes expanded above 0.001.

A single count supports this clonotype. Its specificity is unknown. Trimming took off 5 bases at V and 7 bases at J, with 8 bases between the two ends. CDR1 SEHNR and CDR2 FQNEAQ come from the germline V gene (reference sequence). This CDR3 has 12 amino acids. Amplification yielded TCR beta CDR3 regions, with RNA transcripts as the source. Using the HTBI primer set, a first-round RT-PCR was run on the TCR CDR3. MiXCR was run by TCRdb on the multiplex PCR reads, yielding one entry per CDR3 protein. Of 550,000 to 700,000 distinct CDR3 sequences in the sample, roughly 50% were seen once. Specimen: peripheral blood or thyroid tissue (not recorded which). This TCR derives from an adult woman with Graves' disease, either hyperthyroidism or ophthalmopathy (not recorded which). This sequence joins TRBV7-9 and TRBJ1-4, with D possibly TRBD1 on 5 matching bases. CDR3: CASSTTGEKLFF. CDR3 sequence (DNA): TGTGCCAGCAGCACCACAGGTGAAAAACTGTTTTTT.